The clone carrying this T cell receptor beta chain was found once. The germline CDR1 and CDR2 sequences are MNHEY and SMNVEV (reference sequence). The CDR3 totals 11 residues. Trimming cost V 3 bases and J 11 bases, with 10 bases left between them. This entry is derived from a study of OX40 agonist ivuxolimab in advanced cancers. The assay was immunoSEQ multiplex PCR, and TCRdb's table has in-frame clones only and misses some. Among about 50,000 clones, roughly 90% were seen once, and the ten largest hold around 6%. The source material was CD4+ or CD8+ T cells sorted from blood, sampled in a trial of the OX40 agonist ivuxolimab. The TCR sequence derives from an adult with an advanced solid tumor such as melanoma, head and neck, liver or kidney cancer. V gene TRBV27 combines with J gene TRBJ1-1; D ambiguous. This CDR3 is CASSFGRLAFF. CDR3 coding DNA: TGTGCCAGCAGTTTCGGGCGTCTGGCTTTCTTT.